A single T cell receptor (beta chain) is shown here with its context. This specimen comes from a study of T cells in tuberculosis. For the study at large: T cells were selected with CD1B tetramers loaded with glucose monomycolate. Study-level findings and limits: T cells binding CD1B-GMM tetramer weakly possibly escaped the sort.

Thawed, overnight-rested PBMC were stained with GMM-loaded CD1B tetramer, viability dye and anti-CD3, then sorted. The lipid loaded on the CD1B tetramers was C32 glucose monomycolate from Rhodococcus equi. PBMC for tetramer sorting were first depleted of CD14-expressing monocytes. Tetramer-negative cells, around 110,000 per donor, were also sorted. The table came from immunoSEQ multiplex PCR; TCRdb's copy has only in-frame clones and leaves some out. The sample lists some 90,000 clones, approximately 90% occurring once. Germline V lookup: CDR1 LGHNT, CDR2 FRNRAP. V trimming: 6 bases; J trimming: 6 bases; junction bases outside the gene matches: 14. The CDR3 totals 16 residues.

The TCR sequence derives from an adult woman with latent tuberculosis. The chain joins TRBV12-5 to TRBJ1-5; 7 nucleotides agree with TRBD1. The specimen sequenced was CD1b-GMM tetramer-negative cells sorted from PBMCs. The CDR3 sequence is CASGFRPMRGLQPQHF. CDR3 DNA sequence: TGTGCTAGTGGGTTTCGCCCCATGAGGGGGCTTCAGCCCCAGCATTTT.